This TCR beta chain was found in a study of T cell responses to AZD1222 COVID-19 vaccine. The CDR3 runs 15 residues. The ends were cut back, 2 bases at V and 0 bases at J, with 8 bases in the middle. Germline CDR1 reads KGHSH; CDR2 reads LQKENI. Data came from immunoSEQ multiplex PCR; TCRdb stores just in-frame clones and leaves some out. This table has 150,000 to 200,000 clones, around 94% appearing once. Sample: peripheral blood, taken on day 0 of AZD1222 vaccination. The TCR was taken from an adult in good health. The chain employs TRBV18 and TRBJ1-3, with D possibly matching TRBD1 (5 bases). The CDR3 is CASSPTDISGNTIYF. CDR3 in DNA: TGTGCCAGCTCACCAACGGACATCTCTGGAAACACCATATATTTT.